The 5 T cell receptor beta chains presented below share a single source sample, sequenced in a study of control samples from healthy donors and cancer patients. Sequenced by immunoSEQ multiplex PCR; TCRdb stores in-frame clones only, minus some. The repertoire holds fewer than 40,000 clones, with approximately 95% as singletons. Sequenced sample: PBMCs. These receptors all stem from a man aged 35-49 years with colorectal cancer.

This chain joins TRBV19 and TRBJ2-2; 13 bases map to TRBD2. Germline V gene sequence: CDR1 LNHDA, CDR2 SQIVND (reference sequence). V was clipped by 6 bases and J by 1 base; unmatched bases: 11. This CDR3 region has 19 residues. In DNA form, the CDR3 reads TGTGCCAGTAGCCCAAGAAGGGGGACTAGCGGGGAGAACACCGGGGAGCTGTTTTTT. It translates to CASSPRRGTSGENTGELFF.

This clone appeared once. The chain links TRBV7-3 to TRBJ1-2, with 7 positions matching TRBD1. Germline assignment: CDR1 SGHTA and CDR2 FQGTGA. The V gene end was trimmed by 5 bases and the J gene end by 10 bases; junction bases not matched to a gene: 10. The CDR3 covers 13 residues. CDR3 bases: TGTGCCAGCAGCCCCGACGCCAGGGGGGCCTACACCTTC. Translation gives CASSPDARGAYTF.

The rearrangement links TRBV6-2 or TRBV6-3 to TRBJ1-6; TRBD1 matches at 7 bases. After removal of 5 bases from V and 5 bases from J, the junction contained 3 bases not matched to a gene. Germline CDR1 and CDR2: MNHEY and SVGEGT. This CDR3 is built from 14 residues. The CDR3 region is CASSAGGNNSPLHF. Written as DNA, the CDR3 is TGTGCCAGCAGTGCAGGGGGGAATAATTCACCCCTCCACTTT.

The DNA of the CDR3 is TGCGCCAGCAGCTTGGATTACATCCCAGCCCAAGAGACCCAGTACTTC. Its protein product is CASSLDYIPAQETQYF. The chain links TRBV5-1 to TRBJ2-5; D unclear. The CDR3 extends over 16 amino acids. Germline V lookup: CDR1 SGHRS, CDR2 YFSETQ. V was trimmed by 0 bases and J by 1 base, leaving 13 bases between them.

CDR3 loop: CASSRTASNTEAFF. As DNA, the CDR3 is TGTGCCAGCAGCCGGACGGCTTCGAACACTGAAGCTTTCTTT. The chain recombines TRBV4-2 with TRBJ1-1; D is unclear. V shed 4 bases and J shed 1 base, with 10 bases lying between them. Germline loops: CDR1 LGHNA, CDR2 YNFKEQ. The CDR3 consists of 14 residues.